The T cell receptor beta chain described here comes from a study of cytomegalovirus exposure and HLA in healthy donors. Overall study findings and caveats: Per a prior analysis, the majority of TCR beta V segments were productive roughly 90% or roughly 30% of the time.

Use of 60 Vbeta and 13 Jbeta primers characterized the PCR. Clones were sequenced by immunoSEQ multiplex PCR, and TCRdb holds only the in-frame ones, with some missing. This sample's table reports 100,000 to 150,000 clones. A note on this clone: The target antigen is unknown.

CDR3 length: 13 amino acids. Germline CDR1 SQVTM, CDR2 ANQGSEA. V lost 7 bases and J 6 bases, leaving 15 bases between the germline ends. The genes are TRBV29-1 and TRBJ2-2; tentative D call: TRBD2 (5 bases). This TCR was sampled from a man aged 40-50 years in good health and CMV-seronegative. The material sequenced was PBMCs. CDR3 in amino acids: CSEPSGLAGELFF. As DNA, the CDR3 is TGCAGCGAACCCTCGGGGTTGGCCGGGGAGCTGTTTTTT.